The 29 T cell receptor beta chains presented below share a single source sample, sequenced in a study of T cell responses to AZD1222 COVID-19 vaccine. The data were produced by immunoSEQ multiplex PCR, yet TCRdb's version contains in-frame clones alone and is incomplete. This table holds some 120,000 clones, around 84% found once. Sequencing was performed on peripheral blood, taken on day 0 of AZD1222 vaccination. The receptors were sampled from an adult in good health.

The rearrangement joins TRBV5-8 to TRBJ2-3, with D perhaps matching TRBD2 (6 bases). Germline V gene sequence: CDR1 SGHTS, CDR2 YDEGEE. Trimming took 0 bases from V and 4 from J, leaving 12 bases between them. The CDR3 runs 15 residues. The CDR3 is CASSLVGGGPDTQYF. The CDR3 DNA follows: TGTGCCAGCAGCTTGGTTGGGGGAGGCCCAGATACGCAGTATTTT. The variable domain in full, with the rest retrieved from reference TRBV5-8 and TRBJ2-3, is EAGVTQSPTHLIKTRGQQATLRCSPISGHTSVYWYQQALGLGLQFLLWYDEGEERNRGNFPPRFSGRQFPNYSSELNVNALELEDSALYLCASSLVGGGPDTQYFGPGTRLTVL.

This sequence joins TRBV11-2 and TRBJ2-2; D is unresolved. In germline, CDR1 is SGHAT, CDR2 FQNNGV. Trimming took 4 bases from V and 4 from J, leaving 13 bases between them. This CDR3 region has 15 residues. CDR3 amino acids: CASSYSRSSTGELFF. For the CDR3, the DNA is TGTGCCAGCAGCTACTCGAGATCATCCACCGGGGAGCTGTTTTTT.

The CDR3: CASSLSDYGYTF. CDR3 nucleotides: TGTGCCAGCAGCTTAAGTGACTATGGCTACACCTTC. The V gene is TRBV13, the J gene TRBJ1-2; D unresolved. This CDR3 contains 12 residues. Between the trimmed V and J ends, which lost 2 bases and 3 bases, there was a span of 4 bases. From germline, CDR1 is PRHDT and CDR2 FYEKMQ (reference sequence).

The CDR3 region has the DNA TGTGCCAGCAGTCGACAGGGGGGACCGCAGTTCTTC. It is translated as CASSRQGGPQFF. The rearrangement links TRBV2 to TRBJ2-1; 9 bases align to TRBD1. Germline V gene sequence: CDR1 SNHLY, CDR2 FYNNEI. After removal of 5 bases from V and 12 bases from J, the junction contained 5 bases not matched to a gene. This CDR3 has 12 amino acids. Supplemented by reference TRBV2 and TRBJ2-1, the full variable domain reads EPEVTQTPSHQVTQMGQEVILRCVPISNHLYFYWYRQILGQKVEFLVSFYNNEISEKSEIFDDQFSVERPDGSNFTLKIRSTKLEDSAMYFCASSRQGGPQFFGPGTRLTVL.

The CDR3: CASSSTGFEQYF. The DNA of the CDR3 is TGCGCCAGCAGCTCAACCGGGTTCGAGCAGTACTTC. The chain uses TRBV5-1 and TRBJ2-7; D ambiguous. Trimming removed 3 bases from V and 6 bases from J, with 10 bases in between. This CDR3 contains 12 residues. Germline V gene data show CDR1 as SGHRS and CDR2 as YFSETQ.

This chain links TRBV9 with TRBJ2-5; TRBD2 matches 8 bases. Germline lookup yields CDR1 SGDLS and CDR2 YYNGEE. J lost 2 bases, V lost 2 bases, and 8 bases had no gene match. The CDR3 is made up of 16 amino acids. CDR3 sequence reads: CASSVAPTSGQETQYF. The CDR3 region has the DNA TGTGCCAGCAGCGTCGCCCCTACTAGCGGACAAGAGACCCAGTACTTC.

The chain is built from TRBV7-9 and TRBJ2-7; unclear D gene. V lost 6 bases, J lost 2 bases, and 11 bases lay in between. This CDR3 is 13 amino acids long. From germline, CDR1 is SEHNR and CDR2 FQNEAQ (reference sequence). CDR3 residues: CASSPPSAYEQYF. The CDR3 nucleotides are TGTGCCAGCAGTCCCCCGTCAGCCTACGAGCAGTACTTC.

This CDR3 reads CSVEIVEAGDTQYF. In DNA form, the CDR3 reads TGCAGCGTTGAAATCGTGGAGGCCGGGGATACGCAGTATTTT. The rearrangement joins TRBV29-1 to TRBJ2-3; TRBD2 might be the D (5 bases). Trimming took 2 bases from V and 6 from J, leaving 15 bases between them. This CDR3 spans 14 amino acids. Germline CDR1 SQVTM, CDR2 ANQGSEA.

The chain carries TRBV4-1 and TRBJ1-3; D unresolved. The CDR3 is 17 residues long. V lost 0 bases to trimming and J lost 0 bases, with 12 bases between them. CDR1 is MGHRA, CDR2 YSYEKL, per germline. CDR3 sequence: CASSQEYRTISGNTIYF. CDR3 sequence (DNA): TGCGCCAGCAGCCAAGAATACCGGACCATCTCTGGAAACACCATATATTTT.

This rearrangement joins TRBV7-3 to TRBJ2-2; D unresolved. CDR1 and CDR2 (germline): SGHTA, FQGTGA. The V end was cut by 0 bases, the J end by 0 bases, with 2 bases between. The CDR3 totals 14 residues. The DNA of the CDR3 is TGTGCCAGCAGCTTAACGGCGAACACCGGGGAGCTGTTTTTT. Its protein is CASSLTANTGELFF.

The chain carries TRBV5-5 and TRBJ1-6; tentatively, D is TRBD1 (6 bases). Germline CDR1 is SGHKS and CDR2 is YYEKEE (reference sequence). Trimming removed 0 bases from V and 7 bases from J, with 14 bases in between. This CDR3 region has 16 residues. DNA of the CDR3: TGTGCCAGCAGCTTGGGTATGACAGGACGAAATTCACCCCTCCACTTT. Its translation is CASSLGMTGRNSPLHF.

The chain has TRBV9 and TRBJ2-7, with a weak D call TRBD2 (5 bases). Germline CDR1 SGDLS, CDR2 YYNGEE. The CDR3 runs to 16 residues. Trimming removed 0 bases at V and 2 bases at J, with 15 bases between. The CDR3 here is CASSVGPGSGAYEQYF. CDR3 DNA sequence: TGTGCCAGCAGCGTAGGCCCCGGGTCCGGGGCCTACGAGCAGTACTTC.

The chain couples TRBV28 to TRBJ2-7; D is perhaps TRBD1 (5 bases). This CDR3 has 13 residues. V shed 6 bases and J shed 0 bases, with 9 bases lying between them. From germline, CDR1 is MDHEN and CDR2 SYDVKM. CDR3 nucleotide sequence: TGTGCCAGCAGCCGACAGAACTCCTACGAGCAGTACTTC. Amino acid sequence: CASSRQNSYEQYF.

In DNA, the CDR3 is TGTGCCTGGAAATGGACAGAGGACACTGAAGCTTTCTTT. It codes for CAWKWTEDTEAFF. J is TRBJ1-1 and V is TRBV30; D may be TRBD1 (6 bases). Trimming removed 4 bases at V and 3 bases at J, with 12 bases between. Germline assignment: CDR1 GTSNPN and CDR2 SVGIG (reference sequence). The CDR3 totals 13 residues. The full variable domain, with the rest looked up from reference TRBV30 and TRBJ1-1, is SQTIHQWPATLVQPVGSPLSLECTVEGTSNPNLYWYRQAAGRGLQLLFYSVGIGQISSEVPQNLSASRPQDRQFILSSKKLLLSDSGFYLCAWKWTEDTEAFFGQGTRLTVV.

The chain has TRBV19 and TRBJ2-7; D possibly matches TRBD1 or TRBD2 (5 bases each). Germline assignment: CDR1 LNHDA and CDR2 SQIVND (reference sequence). V was trimmed by 6 bases and J by 4 bases, leaving 28 bases between them. This CDR3 has 18 amino acids. The CDR3 sequence: CASSPVWARPGRNYEQYF. CDR3 DNA: TGTGCCAGTAGCCCAGTATGGGCAAGACCGGGACGGAATTACGAGCAGTACTTC.

This clone appeared a few times. The chain links TRBV3-1 (or the pseudogene TRBV3-2) to TRBJ1-1; perhaps TRBD1 as D (6 bases). Germline V gene lookup returns CDR1 LGHDT and CDR2 YNNKEL (reference sequence). The CDR3 sequence is 15 residues long. With 4 bases removed from V and 3 bases from J, the gap between germline ends came to 15 bases. CDR3 loop: CASSRAGAVHTEAFF. In DNA form, the CDR3 reads TGTGCCAGCAGCCGCGCGGGGGCGGTGCACACTGAAGCTTTCTTT.

The DNA of the CDR3 is TGTGCCAGCAGCCGAATTGGAGGGCGCTATGGCTACACCTTC. It yields the protein CASSRIGGRYGYTF. This sequence joins TRBV3-1 (or the pseudogene TRBV3-2) and TRBJ1-2; D ambiguous. CDR3 length: 14 amino acids. V gave up 4 bases and J gave up 4 bases, with 13 bases separating them. Per germline, CDR1 LGHDT and CDR2 YNNKEL (reference sequence).

This rearrangement joins TRBV7-9 to TRBJ2-5; 10 positions agree with TRBD2. Germline V CDR1 and CDR2: SEHNR, FQNEAQ (reference sequence). This CDR3 comprises 15 residues. Trimming took 1 base from V and 3 from J; bases not matched to a gene: 2. The CDR3 loop reads CASSLVLAGEETQYF. The CDR3 nucleotides are TGTGCCAGCAGCTTAGTTCTAGCGGGAGAAGAGACCCAGTACTTC.

The chain has TRBV24-1 and TRBJ2-5; D is possibly TRBD2 (5 bases). CDR1 is KGHDR, CDR2 SFDVKD, per germline. Trimming shortened V by 6 bases and J by 2 bases, and 12 bases separated the two germline ends. There are 14 residues in the CDR3. In nucleotides, the CDR3 is TGTGCCACCAGTCAGGCGGGCAGACAAGAGACCCAGTACTTC. Its translation: CATSQAGRQETQYF.

CDR3 bases: TGTGCCAGCAGGGGACAGGGAGACACTGAAGCTTTCTTT. Protein product: CASRGQGDTEAFF. The rearrangement joins TRBV2 to TRBJ1-1; 9 bases match TRBD1. Germline V lookup: CDR1 SNHLY, CDR2 FYNNEI. The CDR3 is 13 residues long. With 6 bases clipped from V and 3 bases from J, the junction kept 2 bases outside the gene matches.

This clone was observed a handful of times. The chain combines TRBV7-2 with TRBJ1-2; 10 bases agree with TRBD1. V lost 3 bases and J lost 6; bases outside the gene matches: 7. The CDR3 is made up of 15 amino acids. Germline CDR1 SGHTA, CDR2 FQGNSA. Written as DNA, the CDR3 is TGTGCCAGCAGCTTCGGGTCGGGACAGGGGCATGGCTACACCTTC. Protein product: CASSFGSGQGHGYTF.

The chain is built from TRBV29-1 and TRBJ1-5; D not resolved. Germline V gene lookup returns CDR1 SQVTM and CDR2 ANQGSEA. The ends were cut back, 6 bases at V and 2 bases at J, with 8 bases in the middle. This CDR3 has 12 amino acids. The chain's CDR3 is CSVGYGNQPQHF. CDR3 sequence (DNA): TGCAGCGTGGGATACGGCAATCAGCCCCAGCATTTT.

The sample holds one count of this clone. CDR3 sequence reads: CASSEQGAQETQYF. The CDR3 DNA follows: TGTGCCAGCAGCGAGCAGGGTGCCCAAGAGACCCAGTACTTC. The gene calls are TRBV7-9 and TRBJ2-5, with a weak D call TRBD1 (5 bases). The CDR3 totals 14 residues. Trimming removed 5 bases at V and 1 base at J, with 11 bases between. Germline V lookup: CDR1 SEHNR, CDR2 FQNEAQ (reference sequence).

The rearrangement links TRBV4-1 to TRBJ1-2; D is uncertain. Germline values: CDR1 MGHRA, CDR2 YSYEKL. V gave up 1 base and J gave up 5 bases, with 11 bases separating them. The CDR3 is 14 residues long. The CDR3 is CASSQVEVLYGYTF. The DNA for the CDR3 is TGCGCCAGCAGCCAAGTCGAGGTATTGTATGGCTACACCTTC.

This rearrangement joins TRBV19 to TRBJ1-1; D not resolved. V was shortened by 6 bases and J by 5 bases, with 10 bases between the two germline ends. CDR1 and CDR2 from the germline V gene are LNHDA and SQIVND (reference sequence). The length of the CDR3 is 12 residues. The CDR3 region has the DNA TGTGCCAGTAGCTCCCGGAGGACTGAAGCTTTCTTT. Its translation is CASSSRRTEAFF.

V usage is TRBV21-1 and J usage is TRBJ1-5; the table's D call, TRBD1, has no DNA check behind it. TRBV21-1 is marked as a pseudogene. This CDR3 contains 17 residues. The CDR3 DNA reads TGTGCCAGCTCCCAGTGGGCCAGGGCCGTTAGCAATCAGCCCCAGCATTTT. It translates to CASSQWARAVSNQPQHF.

CDR3 sequence: CASSLGSDTEAFF. Written as DNA, the CDR3 is TGCGCCAGCAGCCTAGGGTCGGACACTGAAGCTTTCTTT. The rearrangement uses TRBV4-1 and TRBJ1-1, with D uncertain. Germline assignment: CDR1 MGHRA and CDR2 YSYEKL. The CDR3 contains 13 residues. V dropped 4 bases and J dropped 3 bases, with 9 bases sitting between them.

V gene TRBV7-3 combines with J gene TRBJ1-1; no firm D call. This CDR3 has 16 residues. Germline values: CDR1 SGHTA, CDR2 FQGTGA. The V end lost 4 bases, the J end lost 4 bases, and 19 bases lay between the germline ends. CDR3 in amino acids: CASSSLKGDAVTEAFF. DNA of the CDR3: TGTGCCAGCAGCTCCCTTAAGGGCGACGCGGTCACTGAAGCTTTCTTT.

V gene TRBV24-1 combines with J gene TRBJ1-1, with D unclear. Deletions cut 3 bases from V and 11 bases from J, with 15 bases between. The germline gives CDR1 KGHDR, CDR2 SFDVKD. The CDR3 totals 13 residues. CDR3 protein: CATSDPTSMEAFF. CDR3 in DNA: TGTGCCACCAGTGATCCGACATCTATGGAGGCTTTCTTT.